Listed here are 26 T cell receptor beta chains from one sample, sequenced in a study of cytomegalovirus exposure and HLA in healthy donors. With 60 Vbeta and 13 Jbeta primers, the PCR was carried out. TCRdb's table, derived via immunoSEQ multiplex PCR, lists solely in-frame clones and lacks some. The table records more than 110,000 clones, around 79% of them present only once. Sample: PBMCs. These receptors were taken from a female donor in good health and CMV-seronegative.

The sample holds a few counts of this clone. The rearrangement joins TRBV2 to TRBJ1-4; 7 positions agree with TRBD1. Germline lookup yields CDR1 SNHLY and CDR2 FYNNEI. The CDR3 spans 17 residues. Trimming took 4 bases from V and 11 from J; bases not matched to a gene: 19. DNA of the CDR3: TGTGCCAGCAGTGGCCCTACGGGACAGCACAAAATGAGGAAACTGTTTTTT. It is translated as CASSGPTGQHKMRKLFF. The full variable domain, rest sourced from reference TRBV2 and TRBJ1-4, is EPEVTQTPSHQVTQMGQEVILRCVPISNHLYFYWYRQILGQKVEFLVSFYNNEISEKSEIFDDQFSVERPDGSNFTLKIRSTKLEDSAMYFCASSGPTGQHKMRKLFFGSGTQLSVL.

This clone was picked up a small number of times. CDR3 nucleotides: TGTGCCAGCAGCAAAATTCTAGCGGGAGAAGGGAGCACCGGGGAGCTGTTTTTT. It encodes CASSKILAGEGSTGELFF. V and J are TRBV7-2 and TRBJ2-2; the match to TRBD2 covers 10 bases. The CDR3 has 18 amino acids. Trimming took 5 bases from V and 4 from J; bases not matched to a gene: 13. CDR1 is SGHTA, CDR2 FQGNSA, per germline.

This chain joins TRBV7-9 and TRBJ2-1, with D maybe TRBD2 (5 bases). CDR3 length: 15 residues. Between the trimmed V and J ends, which lost 4 bases and 2 bases, there was a span of 12 bases. Germline assignment: CDR1 SEHNR and CDR2 FQNEAQ (reference sequence). DNA of the CDR3: TGTGCCAGCAGCTATAGCGTGAGCACCTACAATGAGCAGTTCTTC. This translates into CASSYSVSTYNEQFF.

This clone has more than one count but fewer than ten. CDR3 residues: CASSEARSEEAFF. CDR3 sequence (DNA): TGTGCCAGCAGTGAAGCGCGAAGTGAAGAAGCTTTCTTT. The J gene is TRBJ1-1, the V gene TRBV2; D remains unclear. The CDR3 consists of 13 residues. The V gene's germline CDR1 is SNHLY and CDR2 FYNNEI. V was clipped by 0 bases and J by 8 bases, with 10 bases between them.

The chain recombines TRBV28 with TRBJ1-5; D may be TRBD1 (6 bases). The CDR3 is 15 residues long. CDR1 and CDR2 (germline): MDHEN, SYDVKM. V gave up 1 base and J gave up 3 bases, with 10 bases separating them. The CDR3 nucleotides are TGTGCCAGCAGTTTATTAGGGGGAACCAATCAGCCCCAGCATTTT. It encodes CASSLLGGTNQPQHF.

V usage is TRBV6-1 and J usage is TRBJ1-2; 8 bases agree with TRBD1. V lost 4 bases, J lost 4 bases, and 8 bases stayed unmatched. This CDR3 has 15 residues. Germline values: CDR1 MNHNS, CDR2 SASEGT. The chain's CDR3 is CASSGSNRGFYGYTF. For the CDR3, the DNA is TGTGCCAGCAGTGGGTCGAACAGGGGGTTCTATGGCTACACCTTC.

The chain uses TRBV27 and TRBJ2-5; TRBD1 might be the D (5 bases). V shed 4 bases and J shed 4 bases, with 7 bases lying between them. There are 12 residues in the CDR3. Germline CDR1 is MNHEY and CDR2 is SMNVEV (reference sequence). The CDR3 loop reads CASSSGIETQYF. CDR3 sequence (DNA): TGTGCCAGCAGTTCAGGGATAGAGACCCAGTACTTC.

The V gene is TRBV19, the J gene TRBJ2-7; 7 nucleotides match TRBD1. With V trimmed by 5 bases and J by 2 bases, 9 bases remained unmatched. Germline-derived CDR1 and CDR2 are LNHDA and SQIVND (reference sequence). This CDR3 region has 15 residues. The CDR3 DNA reads as TGTGCCAGTAGTCCCAGGACAGGACTCACCTACGAGCAGTACTTC. Residues: CASSPRTGLTYEQYF.

The chain recombines TRBV20-1 with TRBJ1-6, with no clear D. This CDR3 has 11 amino acids. Trimming removed 6 bases at V and 15 bases at J, with 15 bases between. Germline CDR1 is DFQATT and CDR2 is SNEGSKA (reference sequence). CDR3 sequence reads: CSAADSISLHF. The DNA of the CDR3 is TGCAGTGCAGCGGACTCCATCAGCCTCCACTTT.

This rearrangement joins TRBV27 to TRBJ2-5, with a possible D match to TRBD2 (5 bases). Per germline, CDR1 MNHEY and CDR2 SMNVEV (reference sequence). The CDR3 sequence is 14 residues long. V lost 5 bases, J lost 1 base, and 11 bases lay in between. CDR3 protein: CASSEDWLQETQYF. For the CDR3, the DNA is TGTGCCAGCAGTGAGGACTGGCTCCAAGAGACCCAGTACTTC.

This clone has more than one count but fewer than ten. The V call is TRBV11-2, the J call TRBJ2-2; unclear D gene. CDR3 length equals 13 residues. With 5 bases removed from V and 3 bases from J, the gap between germline ends came to 7 bases. CDR1 SGHAT and CDR2 FQNNGV come from the germline V gene. CDR3 region: CASSPTYTGELFF. The CDR3 DNA reads as TGTGCCAGCAGCCCTACGTACACCGGGGAGCTGTTTTTT.

This clone appeared a single time. The V and J genes are TRBV14 and TRBJ2-1; maybe TRBD1 (5 bases). Germline values: CDR1 SGHDN, CDR2 FVKESK. CDR3 length equals 13 residues. Trimming took off 6 bases at V and 8 bases at J, with 14 bases between the two ends. Written as DNA, the CDR3 is TGTGCCAGCAGGGCCCAGGGTGGGGATGAGCAGTTCTTC. Amino acid sequence: CASRAQGGDEQFF.

This clone has just a few counts. The rearrangement links TRBV7-9 to TRBJ2-7; D may be TRBD2 (5 bases). V lost 1 base and J lost 1, with 11 bases in between. Germline assignment: CDR1 SEHNR and CDR2 FQNEAQ (reference sequence). The CDR3 is made up of 15 amino acids. The CDR3 region is CASSLDAGVSYEQYF. The CDR3 DNA follows: TGTGCCAGCAGCTTAGACGCGGGCGTTTCCTACGAGCAGTACTTC.

A single count supports this clone. V usage is TRBV11-3 and J usage is TRBJ1-4; no clear D. This CDR3 has 14 residues. Trimming took off 8 bases at V and 6 bases at J, with 16 bases between the two ends. Looked up from germline, CDR1 is SGHNT and CDR2 is YENEEA. The CDR3 nucleotides read TGTGCCAGCCGAGTGAGGGAGAATGATGAAAAACTGTTTTTT. Translating gives CASRVRENDEKLFF.

The rearrangement uses TRBV30 and TRBJ1-1; no clear D gene. This CDR3 has 11 amino acids. The V and J ends lost 7 bases and 0 bases respectively, with 6 bases between them. CDR1 is GTSNPN, CDR2 SVGIG, per germline (reference sequence). The chain's CDR3 is CASSLNTEAFF. The DNA of the CDR3 is TGTGCCTCAAGCTTGAACACTGAAGCTTTCTTT.

The chain couples TRBV11-2 to TRBJ1-2, with D possibly matching TRBD1 (5 bases). The CDR3 is 14 amino acids. Between the trimmed V and J ends, which lost 0 bases and 8 bases, there was a span of 13 bases. Germline CDR1 is SGHAT and CDR2 is FQNNGV. The CDR3 nucleotides read TGTGCCAGCAGCTTAGATCGGCAGGGCGGCGGCTACACCTTC. Translation gives CASSLDRQGGGYTF.

The V call is TRBV13, the J call TRBJ1-6; TRBD1 aligns across 8 bases. Per the germline V gene, CDR1 is PRHDT and CDR2 is FYEKMQ (reference sequence). Unmatched junction bases numbered 12, after V lost 5 bases and J lost 9 bases. The CDR3 loop spans 16 amino acids. The CDR3: CASSQTGGAVGSPLHF. For the CDR3, the DNA is TGTGCCAGCAGCCAAACAGGGGGTGCGGTCGGTTCACCCCTCCACTTT.

This chain connects TRBV12-5 to TRBJ2-5; 7 bases align to TRBD2. Germline V gene data show CDR1 as LGHNT and CDR2 as FRNRAP. The CDR3 runs to 14 residues. Germline trimming cut 5 bases from V and 5 bases from J; bases unmatched to any gene: 8. In nucleotides, the CDR3 is TGTGCTAGTGGTCCCGGGAGGACGGGGGAGACCCAGTACTTC. This translates into CASGPGRTGETQYF.

This clone was observed many times. This sequence joins TRBV2 and TRBJ2-7; D gene unclear. The CDR3 has 12 residues. Looked up from germline, CDR1 is SNHLY and CDR2 is FYNNEI. The V end was cut by 5 bases, the J end by 3 bases, with 8 bases between. The DNA for the CDR3 is TGTGCCAGCAGTCTCGCAGGCTACGAGCAGTACTTC. This codes for CASSLAGYEQYF.

V gene TRBV7-2 combines with J gene TRBJ2-5, with a possible D match to TRBD2 (5 bases). V was trimmed by 4 bases and J by 5 bases, leaving 11 bases between them. Germline V gene data show CDR1 as SGHTA and CDR2 as FQGNSA. CDR3 length: 13 residues. The CDR3 loop is CASSSPGGETQYF. DNA for the CDR3: TGTGCCAGCAGCTCCCCGGGCGGGGAGACCCAGTACTTC. Full variable domain (remainder filled in from reference TRBV7-2 and TRBJ2-5): GAGVSQSPSNKVTEKGKDVELRCDPISGHTALYWYRQSLGQGLEFLIYFQGNSAPDKSGLPSDRFSAERTGGSVSTLTIQRTQQEDSAVYLCASSSPGGETQYFGPGTRLLVL.

The genes are TRBV29-1 and TRBJ2-7; 9 bases map to TRBD2. The CDR3 loop spans 16 amino acids. Per germline, CDR1 SQVTM and CDR2 ANQGSEA. The J segment lost 4 bases and the V segment lost 0 bases, leaving 10 bases of the junction unmatched. CDR3 region: CSVEDVGREGLYEQYF. CDR3 bases: TGCAGCGTTGAAGATGTAGGGCGGGAGGGCTTGTACGAGCAGTACTTC.

This clone has a single count. J is TRBJ2-7 and V is TRBV6-5; weak D call: TRBD1 (6 bases). CDR1 and CDR2 (germline): MNHEY, SVGAGI. Trimming pared 2 bases from V and 5 bases from J, leaving 10 bases between. There are 13 residues in the CDR3. The DNA for the CDR3 is TGTGCCAGCAGTTACGTACAGGGCGACGAGCAGTACTTC. Protein product: CASSYVQGDEQYF.

V is TRBV7-8 and J is TRBJ1-1; no reliable D call. Germline CDR1 is SGHVS and CDR2 is FQNEAQ. V lost 1 base to trimming and J lost 3 bases, with 9 bases between them. CDR3 length: 14 residues. The CDR3 reads CASSLEGSDTEAFF. For the CDR3, the DNA is TGTGCCAGCAGCTTAGAAGGGAGCGACACTGAAGCTTTCTTT.

The J gene is TRBJ2-7, the V gene TRBV10-3; the match to TRBD2 covers 15 bases. Per germline, CDR1 ENHRY and CDR2 SYGVKD. Losses at the gene ends were 9 bases for V and 1 base for J; bases not matched to a gene: 7. This CDR3 comprises 16 residues. CDR3 sequence: CAIGTSGGTNSYEQYF. CDR3 sequence (DNA): TGTGCCATTGGGACTAGCGGGGGGACGAATTCCTACGAGCAGTACTTC.

The genes are TRBV6-5 and TRBJ1-4, with unresolved D. Per germline, CDR1 MNHEY and CDR2 SVGAGI. The CDR3 loop spans 16 amino acids. V was cut by 2 bases and J by 1 base, with 11 bases left in between. The CDR3 reads CASSYAPLGTNEKLFF. Here the CDR3 DNA reads TGTGCCAGCAGTTACGCGCCCCTCGGAACTAATGAAAAACTGTTTTTT.

The chain couples TRBV9 to TRBJ2-5, with 9 bases that match TRBD1. In germline, CDR1 is SGDLS, CDR2 YYNGEE. Unmatched junction bases numbered 4, after V lost 0 bases and J lost 1 base. This CDR3 contains 16 residues. The CDR3 sequence is CASSVGQGVRQETQYF. As DNA, the CDR3 is TGTGCCAGCAGCGTAGGACAGGGGGTACGCCAAGAGACCCAGTACTTC.